The 24 T cell receptor beta chains reported below all come from one sample, sequenced in a study of T cell repertoires in cytomegalovirus infection. TCRdb re-called the reads through MiXCR, storing one row per CDR3 protein. Counted here are some 300,000 distinct CDR3 sequences, around 10% occurring once; the ten biggest clones make up more than 2.5%. Sequenced material: PBMCs. The receptors were sampled from a human donor in good health (CMV status not recorded). Some clones in this sample may be carry-over from other donors' samples.

The sample holds a few counts of this clonotype. The rearrangement uses TRBV25-1 and TRBJ1-1; the D is unclear. Germline V gene lookup returns CDR1 MGHDK and CDR2 SYGVNS. CDR3 length: 11 amino acids. The V and J ends lost 3 bases and 10 bases respectively, with 9 bases between them. This CDR3 reads CASSEGSRAFF. The CDR3, as DNA: TGTGCCAGCAGTGAGGGCAGTCGAGCTTTCTTT.

V is TRBV12-3 or TRBV12-4 and J is TRBJ2-7; D unclear. This CDR3 comprises 11 residues. V lost 10 bases and J 2 bases, leaving 9 bases between the germline ends. The CDR3 nucleotides are TGTGCCACCAGCAGGACCTACGAGCAGTACTTC. Its protein is CATSRTYEQYF.

The rearrangement links TRBV15 to TRBJ1-4; D might be TRBD1 (6 bases). Germline V gives CDR1 LNHNV, CDR2 YYDKDF (reference sequence). The germline V and J ends were trimmed by 4 bases and 10 bases, with 19 bases remaining between them. This CDR3 has 15 residues. The DNA of the CDR3 is TGTGCCACCAGCATCTCGCGCGGGGGGCGCGGAAAACTGTTTTTT. The encoded protein is CATSISRGGRGKLFF.

The chain uses TRBV20-1 and TRBJ1-2, with 7 bases aligning to TRBD1. Germline CDR1 reads DFQATT; CDR2 reads SNEGSKA (reference sequence). After removal of 3 bases from V and 12 bases from J, the junction contained 4 bases not matched to a gene. This CDR3 is 10 amino acids long. CDR3 in DNA: TGCAGTGCTAGCGAGGGGGCAGACACCTTC. Amino acid sequence: CSASEGADTF.

This clonotype was seen ten or more times. The CDR3 sequence: CASRNSRVTGELFF. For the CDR3, the DNA is TGCGCCAGCAGGAACAGTCGGGTCACCGGGGAGCTGTTTTTT. The chain uses TRBV5-1 and TRBJ2-2; no reliable D call. This CDR3 has 14 amino acids. CDR1 SGHRS and CDR2 YFSETQ come from the germline V gene. V lost 5 bases and J lost 4, with 12 bases in between.

This clonotype turned up a few times. This chain links TRBV18 with TRBJ1-6; TRBD1 matches at 9 bases. Germline V gene sequence: CDR1 KGHSH, CDR2 LQKENI. With 5 bases clipped from V and 2 bases from J, the junction kept 4 bases outside the gene matches. The CDR3 runs to 16 residues. CDR3 sequence: CASSKGQGPYNSPLHF. The DNA for the CDR3 is TGTGCCAGCTCAAAGGGACAGGGCCCCTATAATTCACCCCTCCACTTT.

Of note for this clonotype: Its ends do not fully match the called genes, so a read error is possible. J is TRBJ2-5 and V is TRBV20-1; D uncertain. This CDR3 is 17 amino acids long. Germline CDR1 and CDR2: DFQATT and SNEGSKA (reference sequence). The CDR3, as DNA: TGCAGTGCTAGCGGGTCCCACCAACCTCCGTACCAAGAGGCCCAGTACTTC. Protein: CSASGSHQPPYQEAQYF.

This clonotype occurred many times. The J gene is TRBJ1-6, the V gene TRBV6-2 or TRBV6-3, with 11 bases identical to TRBD1. V gave up 6 bases and J gave up 5 bases; unmatched junction bases: 6. CDR1 is MNHEY, CDR2 SVGEGT, per germline. The length of the CDR3 is 16 residues. This CDR3 reads CASRTGTGGNNSPLHF. CDR3 sequence (DNA): TGTGCCAGCAGAACCGGGACAGGGGGAAATAATTCACCCCTCCACTTT.

Many counts were recorded for this clonotype. DNA of the CDR3: TGTGCCAGCAGTTACATCCGGGACTGGGCCGGCAATTCACCCCTCCACTTT. Its translation: CASSYIRDWAGNSPLHF. The chain joins TRBV6-2 or TRBV6-3 to TRBJ1-6, with D perhaps TRBD1 (5 bases). The V and J ends lost 2 bases and 7 bases respectively, with 18 bases between them. The germline V gene encodes CDR1 MNHEY and CDR2 SVGEGT. The CDR3 contains 17 residues.

This clonotype was recorded many times. The gene calls are TRBV7-2 and TRBJ2-7; D gene ambiguous. Trimming pared 1 base from V and 0 bases from J, leaving 7 bases between. The germline CDR1 and CDR2 sequences are SGHTA and FQGNSA. The CDR3 has 14 amino acids. CDR3 protein: CASSLVYSSYEQYF. For the CDR3, the DNA is TGTGCCAGCAGCTTAGTGTACAGCTCCTACGAGCAGTACTTC.

The gene calls are TRBV20-1 and TRBJ2-1; 9 bases align to TRBD1. The CDR3 consists of 13 residues. V trimming: 2 bases; J trimming: 9 bases; junction bases outside the gene matches: 5. CDR1 is DFQATT and CDR2 is SNEGSKA in the germline V gene (reference sequence). This CDR3 is CSARLDRGGEQFF. The CDR3, as DNA: TGCAGTGCTAGATTGGACAGGGGTGGTGAGCAGTTCTTC.

This clonotype was observed at least ten times. This chain uses TRBV5-4 with TRBJ2-3; no reliable D call. CDR1 and CDR2 (germline): SGHNT, YYREEE (reference sequence). V was trimmed by 1 base and J by 6 bases, leaving 15 bases between them. This CDR3 spans 15 amino acids. CDR3 sequence (DNA): TGTGCCAGCAGCTTGCTGACTTATGGGCAGGATACGCAGTATTTT. Residues: CASSLLTYGQDTQYF. Full variable domain (outside the CDR3, taken from reference TRBV5-4 and TRBJ2-3): ETGVTQSPTHLIKTRGQQVTLRCSSQSGHNTVSWYQQALGQGPQFIFQYYREEENGRGNFPPRFSGLQFPNYSSELNVNALELDDSALYLCASSLLTYGQDTQYFGPGTRLTVL.

There are many counts of this clonotype. This chain joins TRBV10-3 and TRBJ2-3; 9 bases are shared with TRBD2. The CDR3 sequence is 13 residues long. With 11 bases clipped from V and 3 bases from J, the junction kept 6 bases outside the gene matches. Germline CDR1 ENHRY, CDR2 SYGVKD. CDR3 amino acids: CALRGGATDTQYF. The CDR3 DNA is TGTGCCCTCCGCGGGGGGGCAACAGATACGCAGTATTTT.

The sample holds many counts of this clonotype. The chain uses TRBV20-1 and TRBJ2-1, with D uncertain. CDR3 length: 11 amino acids. Germline V lookup: CDR1 DFQATT, CDR2 SNEGSKA (reference sequence). V lost 1 base, J lost 10 bases, and 8 bases lay in between. The CDR3 DNA is TGCAGTGCTAGAGGAGTGGTGGAGCAGTTCTTC. Encoded protein: CSARGVVEQFF.

This clonotype was detected ten times or more. The chain joins TRBV7-2 to TRBJ2-4; D may match TRBD1 or TRBD2 (5 bases each). The CDR3 contains 12 residues. Trimming shortened V by 4 bases and J by 6 bases, and 7 bases separated the two germline ends. Germline CDR1 is SGHTA and CDR2 is FQGNSA. As DNA, the CDR3 is TGTGCCAGCAGCTCCGGGGCAAACATTCAGTACTTC. Translated, it gives CASSSGANIQYF.

V is TRBV11-2 and J is TRBJ1-2; TRBD1 is a possible D gene (5 bases). The CDR3 has 17 residues. V shed 4 bases and J shed 1 base, with 19 bases lying between them. From germline, CDR1 is SGHAT and CDR2 FQNNGV. The CDR3 reads CASSSFRGSGLNYGYTF. In DNA, the CDR3 is TGTGCCAGCAGCTCCTTTCGGGGGTCAGGGCTTAACTATGGCTACACCTTC.

This clonotype was observed many times. The chain employs TRBV20-1 and TRBJ2-1, with TRBD2 identical over 9 bases. This CDR3 is built from 15 residues. After removal of 6 bases from V and 10 bases from J, the junction contained 16 bases not matched to a gene. CDR1 DFQATT and CDR2 SNEGSKA come from the germline V gene (reference sequence). CDR3 loop: CSALTRQRGAGEQFF. The CDR3 coding sequence is TGCAGTGCCCTTACTCGGCAGCGGGGGGCCGGGGAGCAGTTCTTC.

This clonotype has a handful of counts. V and J are TRBV7-9 and TRBJ1-1, with TRBD1 as a possible D gene (5 bases). The CDR3 length is 15 residues. The germline gives CDR1 SEHNR, CDR2 FQNEAQ (reference sequence). Trimming removed 5 bases from V and 2 bases from J, with 15 bases in between. The DNA of the CDR3 is TGTGCCAGCAGCCAAACAAAGACAGAAAACACTGAAGCTTTCTTT. It translates to CASSQTKTENTEAFF.

This clonotype has ten or more counts. V is TRBV20-1 and J is TRBJ2-3; TRBD1 is a possible D gene (7 bases). Germline CDR1 and CDR2: DFQATT and SNEGSKA (reference sequence). Trimming took off 6 bases at V and 0 bases at J, with 16 bases between the two ends. The CDR3 is made up of 15 amino acids. This chain's CDR3 is CSAPSPGGSTDTQYF. The DNA for the CDR3 is TGCAGTGCCCCCAGCCCAGGGGGGAGCACAGATACGCAGTATTTT.

This clonotype has only a few counts. The genes are TRBV28 and TRBJ1-2; D perhaps matches TRBD1 (5 bases). CDR1 and CDR2 (germline): MDHEN, SYDVKM. Between the trimmed V and J ends, which lost 5 bases and 4 bases, there was a span of 14 bases. This CDR3 is built from 14 residues. DNA for the CDR3: TGTGCCAGCAGTCGCCACGGACAAGTCTATGGCTACACCTTC. Its translation: CASSRHGQVYGYTF.

This clonotype was counted many times. The chain uses TRBV20-1 and TRBJ1-1; D is perhaps TRBD1 (6 bases). Trimming removed 6 bases from V and 1 base from J, with 18 bases in between. The CDR3 extends over 15 amino acids. Germline V gene data show CDR1 as DFQATT and CDR2 as SNEGSKA (reference sequence). The CDR3 spells CSATDGGGGNTEAFF. CDR3 bases: TGCAGTGCCACCGATGGGGGAGGGGGGAACACTGAAGCTTTCTTT.

This clonotype was recorded at least ten times. CDR3 region: CASIPAQGEKETQYF. The CDR3 region has the DNA TGTGCCAGCATACCTGCACAAGGGGAAAAAGAGACCCAGTACTTC. The rearrangement joins TRBV28 to TRBJ2-5; possible D gene TRBD1, 5 bases. V was clipped by 7 bases and J by 3 bases, with 18 bases between them. This CDR3 region has 15 residues. The germline V gene encodes CDR1 MDHEN and CDR2 SYDVKM.

This clonotype was picked up many times. The CDR3 protein is CSVEGEFAPKRSNTEAFF. CDR3 DNA sequence: TGCAGCGTTGAAGGGGAGTTTGCCCCCAAGAGGTCGAACACTGAAGCTTTCTTT. The chain has TRBV29-1 and TRBJ1-1; no definite D call. The CDR3 runs to 18 residues. CDR1 and CDR2 from the germline V gene are SQVTM and ANQGSEA. V dropped 1 base and J dropped 1 base, with 22 bases sitting between them.

The table lists this clonotype with many counts. The chain uses TRBV15 and TRBJ1-5; D unresolved. The germline gives CDR1 LNHNV, CDR2 YYDKDF (reference sequence). This CDR3 region has 15 residues. V lost 0 bases and J lost 5, with 11 bases in between. The CDR3: CATSRDVGSDQPQHF. CDR3 coding DNA: TGTGCCACCAGCAGAGATGTCGGGAGCGATCAGCCCCAGCATTTT.